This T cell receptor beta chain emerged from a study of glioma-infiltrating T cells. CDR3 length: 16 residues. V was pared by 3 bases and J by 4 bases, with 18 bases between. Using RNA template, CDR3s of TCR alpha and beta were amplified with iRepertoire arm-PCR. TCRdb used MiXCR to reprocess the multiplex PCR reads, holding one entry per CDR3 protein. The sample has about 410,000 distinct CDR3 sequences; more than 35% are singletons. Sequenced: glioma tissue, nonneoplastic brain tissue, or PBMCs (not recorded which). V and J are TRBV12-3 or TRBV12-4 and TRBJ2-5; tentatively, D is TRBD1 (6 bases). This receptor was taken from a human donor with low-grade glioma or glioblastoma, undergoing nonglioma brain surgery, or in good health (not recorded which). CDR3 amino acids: CASSFLQGSLGETQYF. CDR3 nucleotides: TGTGCCAGCAGTTTCCTCCAGGGGAGTTTAGGAGAGACCCAGTACTTC.